The following is a TCR beta chain sequence with its context. What it binds is unknown. Expressed TCRB transcripts got sequenced, as all isolated RNA was reverse transcribed. Naive, central memory and regulatory T cell samples yielded around 3.5 million reads on average. The assay was immunoSEQ multiplex PCR, and TCRdb's table has in-frame clones only and misses some. The data show around 140,000 clones, less than 15% seen once. The CDR3 sequence is 15 residues long. Trimming stripped 0 bases from V and 6 bases from J, with 15 bases between. The germline gives CDR1 SGHDN, CDR2 FVKESK. The data derive from a study of beta chain features in type 1 diabetes. Study in general: Sorted cells from all samples, numbering 100 million to 120 million, were examined. Study-level results: TCRB CDR3s were moderately but significantly shorter in Type 1 diabetes patients in all four CD4+ subsets. Any PCR bias toward short templates would affect both groups alike.

Donors underwent one heparinised blood draw, around 120 mL on average. The material sequenced was central memory CD4+ T cells from blood. This chain links TRBV14 with TRBJ2-7; tentatively, D is TRBD2 (6 bases). The receptor comes from a man between 18 and 29 years old with type 1 diabetes. CDR3 region: CASSQDRMRGGEQYF. The CDR3 DNA sequence: TGTGCCAGCAGCCAAGATCGGATGCGGGGCGGCGAGCAGTACTTC.